The entry below gives a single T cell receptor (beta chain) sequence along with its context. The antigen is unknown. This PCR relied on a set of 60 Vbeta primers and 13 Jbeta primers. Here immunoSEQ multiplex PCR was the method, and the copy in TCRdb shows in-frame clones only, minus some. The sample holds about 150,000 clones, roughly 74% seen once. This record comes from a study of cytomegalovirus exposure and HLA in healthy donors. Findings and caveats of the study: Across donors, most TCRs were seen rarely, yet some public ones were widespread. CMV serostatus alone was available as immune exposure information. Cytomegalovirus status, reportedly, was diagnosed with high specificity and sensitivity by the classifier. Later analysis identified a missense DCLRE1C variant that was linked to TCR beta V- and J-gene trimming.

The CDR3 is 15 amino acids. Germline CDR1 MDHEN, CDR2 SYDVKM. The V end lost 6 bases, the J end lost 0 bases, and 12 bases lay between the germline ends. The TCR comes from a man aged 18 to 29 in good health and CMV-seronegative. J is TRBJ1-5 and V is TRBV28; D remains ambiguous. The sample was PBMCs. CDR3 region: CASRGFRDSNQPQHF. The DNA for the CDR3 is TGTGCCAGCAGGGGGTTTCGGGATAGCAATCAGCCCCAGCATTTT.